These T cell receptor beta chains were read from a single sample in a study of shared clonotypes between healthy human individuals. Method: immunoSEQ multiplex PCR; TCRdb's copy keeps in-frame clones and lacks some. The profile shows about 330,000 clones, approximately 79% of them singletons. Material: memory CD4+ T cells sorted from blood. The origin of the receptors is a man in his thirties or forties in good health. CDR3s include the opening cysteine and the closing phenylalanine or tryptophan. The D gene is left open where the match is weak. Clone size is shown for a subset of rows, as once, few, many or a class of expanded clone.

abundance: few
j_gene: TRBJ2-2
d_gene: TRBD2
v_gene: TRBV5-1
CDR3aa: CASSLATSGRGGGELFF
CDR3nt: TGCGCCAGCAGCTTGGCTACTAGCGGGAGAGGTGGCGGGGAGCTGTTTTTT

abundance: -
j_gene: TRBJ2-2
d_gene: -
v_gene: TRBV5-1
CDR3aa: CASSLGTTYWGELFF
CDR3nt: TGCGCCAGCAGCTTGGGTACAACCTATTGGGGGGAGCTGTTTTTT

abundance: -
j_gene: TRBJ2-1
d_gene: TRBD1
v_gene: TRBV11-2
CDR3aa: CASSLLGTGGYNEQFF
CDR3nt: TGTGCCAGCAGCTTATTGGGGACAGGGGGATACAATGAGCAGTTCTTC

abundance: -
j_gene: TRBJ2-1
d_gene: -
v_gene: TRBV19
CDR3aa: CASIGSSYNEQFF
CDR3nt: TGTGCCAGTATTGGTAGCTCCTACAATGAGCAGTTCTTC

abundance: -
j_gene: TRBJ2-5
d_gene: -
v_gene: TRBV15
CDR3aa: CATSRAGRQQETQYF
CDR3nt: TGTGCCACCAGCAGAGCTGGAAGGCAACAAGAGACCCAGTACTTC

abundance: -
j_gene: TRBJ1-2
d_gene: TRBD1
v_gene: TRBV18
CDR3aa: CASSPMTGHDGYTF
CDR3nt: TGTGCCAGCTCACCGATGACAGGGCACGATGGCTACACCTTC

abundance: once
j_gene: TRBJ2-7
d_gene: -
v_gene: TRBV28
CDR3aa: CASSLLPGLQGEQYF
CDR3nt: TGTGCCAGCAGTTTATTGCCAGGTCTCCAGGGCGAGCAGTACTTC

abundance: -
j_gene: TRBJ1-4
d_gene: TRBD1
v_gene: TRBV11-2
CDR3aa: CASSRSDRDWANEKLFF
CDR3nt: TGTGCCAGCAGCCGGAGCGACAGGGATTGGGCTAATGAAAAACTGTTTTTT

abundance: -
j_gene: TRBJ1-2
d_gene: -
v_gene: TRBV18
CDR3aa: CASSPGGAQWNGYTF
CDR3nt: TGTGCCAGCTCACCAGGGGGGGCGCAGTGGAATGGCTACACCTTC

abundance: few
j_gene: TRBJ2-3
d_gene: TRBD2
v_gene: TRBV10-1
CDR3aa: CASRAGGPTDTQYF
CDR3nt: TGCGCCAGCAGGGCGGGAGGGCCGACAGATACGCAGTATTTT

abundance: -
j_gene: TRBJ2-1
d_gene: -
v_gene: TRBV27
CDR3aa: CASSPQGASEQFF
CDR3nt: TGTGCCAGCAGTCCGCAGGGAGCGAGTGAGCAGTTCTTC

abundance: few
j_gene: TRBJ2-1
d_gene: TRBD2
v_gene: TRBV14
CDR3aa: CASSQDNLAGFYNEQFF
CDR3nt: TGTGCCAGCAGCCAAGATAACCTAGCGGGGTTTTACAATGAGCAGTTCTTC

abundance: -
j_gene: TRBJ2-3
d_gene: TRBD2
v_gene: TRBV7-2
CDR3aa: CASSLRAGGFTSTDTQYF
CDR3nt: TGTGCCAGCAGCTTACGGGCGGGAGGGTTTACTAGCACAGATACGCAGTATTTT

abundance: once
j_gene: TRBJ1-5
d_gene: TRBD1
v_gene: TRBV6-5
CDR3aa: CASSRDSYQPQHF
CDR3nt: TGTGCCAGCAGTCGGGACAGTTATCAGCCCCAGCATTTT

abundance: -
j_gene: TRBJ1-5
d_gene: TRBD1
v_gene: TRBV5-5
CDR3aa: CASSWTGGSNQPQHF
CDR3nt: TGTGCCAGCAGCTGGACAGGGGGCTCCAATCAGCCCCAGCATTTT

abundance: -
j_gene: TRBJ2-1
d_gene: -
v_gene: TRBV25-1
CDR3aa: CASSEGGSYNEQFF
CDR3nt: TGTGCCAGCAGTGAAGGTGGTTCCTACAATGAGCAGTTCTTC

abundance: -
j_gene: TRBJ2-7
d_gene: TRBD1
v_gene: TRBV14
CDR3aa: CASSEEGGTGQSYEQYF
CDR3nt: TGTGCCAGCAGCGAAGAAGGGGGGACAGGGCAATCCTACGAGCAGTACTTC

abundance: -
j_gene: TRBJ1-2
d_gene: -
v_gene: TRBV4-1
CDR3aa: CASSRMGAGLHYGYTF
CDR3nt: TGCGCCAGCAGCCGAATGGGGGCGGGTTTGCACTATGGCTACACCTTC

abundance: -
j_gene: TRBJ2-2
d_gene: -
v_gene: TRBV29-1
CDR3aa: CSARVGIGSPGELFF
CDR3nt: TGCAGCGCTCGAGTGGGGATAGGGTCCCCCGGGGAGCTGTTTTTT

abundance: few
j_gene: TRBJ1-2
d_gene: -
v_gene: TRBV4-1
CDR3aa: CASSHETGDLYGYTF
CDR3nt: TGCGCCAGCAGCCACGAGACAGGAGACCTCTATGGCTACACCTTC

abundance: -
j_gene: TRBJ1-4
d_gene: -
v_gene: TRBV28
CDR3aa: CASSVRRGELFF
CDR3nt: TGTGCCAGCAGTGTCAGGAGGGGGGAACTGTTTTTT

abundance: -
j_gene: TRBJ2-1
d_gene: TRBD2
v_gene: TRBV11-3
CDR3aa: CASSSNIAGAPAEQFF
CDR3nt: TGTGCCAGCAGCTCGAACATAGCGGGAGCCCCGGCCGAGCAGTTCTTC

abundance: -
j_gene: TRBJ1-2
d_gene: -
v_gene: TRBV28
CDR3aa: CASRIPTAYGYTF
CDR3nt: TGTGCCAGCAGAATACCGACGGCATATGGCTACACCTTC